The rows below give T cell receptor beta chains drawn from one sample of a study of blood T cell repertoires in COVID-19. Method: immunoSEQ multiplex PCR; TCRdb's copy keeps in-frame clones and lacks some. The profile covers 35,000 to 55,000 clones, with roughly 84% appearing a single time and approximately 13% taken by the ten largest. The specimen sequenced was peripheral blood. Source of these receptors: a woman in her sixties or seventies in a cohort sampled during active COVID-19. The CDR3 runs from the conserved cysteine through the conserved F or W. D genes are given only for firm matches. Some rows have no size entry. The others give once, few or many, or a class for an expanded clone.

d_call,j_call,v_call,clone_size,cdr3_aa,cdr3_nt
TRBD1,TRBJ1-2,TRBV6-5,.,CASRPGQGIGGYTF,TGTGCCAGCAGGCCGGGACAGGGGATCGGTGGCTACACCTTC
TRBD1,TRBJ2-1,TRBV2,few,CASRGQGVHNEQFF,TGTGCCAGCAGGGGACAGGGTGTCCACAATGAGCAGTTCTTC
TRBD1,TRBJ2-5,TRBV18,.,CASSPRTGESSKTQYF,TGTGCCAGCTCACCGCGGACAGGGGAGAGCTCGAAGACCCAGTACTTC
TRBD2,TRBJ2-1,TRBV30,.,CAWCRSGRIDEQFF,TGTGCCTGGTGCCGGAGCGGGAGAATTGATGAGCAGTTCTTC
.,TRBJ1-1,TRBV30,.,CAWRRGRITEAFF,TGTGCCTGGAGACGAGGGAGGATCACTGAAGCTTTCTTT
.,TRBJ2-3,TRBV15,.,CATSIHKSSTDTQYF,TGTGCCACCAGCATTCACAAGTCTAGCACAGATACGCAGTATTTT
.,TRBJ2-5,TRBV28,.,CASSLPLGAGPATQYF,TGTGCCAGCAGTTTGCCCTTAGGGGCGGGGCCCGCGACCCAGTACTTC
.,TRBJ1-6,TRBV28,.,CATIQGSSPLHF,TGTGCCACAATACAGGGCTCCTCACCCCTCCACTTT
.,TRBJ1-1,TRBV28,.,CASSFSRDADTEAFF,TGTGCCAGCAGTTTCTCTCGAGATGCGGACACTGAAGCTTTCTTT
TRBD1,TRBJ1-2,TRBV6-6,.,CASRQGQGFYGYTF,TGTGCCAGCAGACAGGGACAGGGCTTCTATGGCTACACCTTC
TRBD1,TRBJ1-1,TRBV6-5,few,CASRPRDRANTEAFF,TGTGCCAGCAGACCCCGGGACAGGGCGAACACTGAAGCTTTCTTT
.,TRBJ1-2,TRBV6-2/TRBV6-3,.,CASSYFPGLDGSGYTF,TGTGCCAGCAGTTACTTTCCCGGGCTAGACGGGAGTGGCTACACCTTC
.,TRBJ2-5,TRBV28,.,CASSSGDRRETQYF,TGTGCCAGCAGTTCGGGGGACAGAAGGGAGACCCAGTACTTC
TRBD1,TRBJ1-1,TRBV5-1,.,CASSSRTGAIEAFF,TGCGCCAGCAGCTCGAGGACAGGGGCTATTGAAGCTTTCTTT
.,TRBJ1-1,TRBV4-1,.,CASSQGGRGSGTEAFF,TGCGCCAGCAGCCAAGGCGGCAGGGGAAGCGGCACTGAAGCTTTCTTT
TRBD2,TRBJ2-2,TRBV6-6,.,CASSSPGLAGGPVFF,TGTGCCAGCAGTTCACCGGGACTAGCGGGAGGGCCGGTGTTTTTT
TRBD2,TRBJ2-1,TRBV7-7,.,CASSYGLAGGPAEQFF,TGTGCTAGCAGCTATGGACTAGCGGGAGGGCCAGCTGAGCAGTTCTTC
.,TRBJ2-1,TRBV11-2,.,CASSLANEQFF,TGTGCCAGCAGCTTAGCTAACGAGCAGTTCTTC
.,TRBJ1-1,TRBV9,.,CASSTQTEQAEAFF,TGTGCCAGCTCCACCCAGACAGAGCAAGCTGAAGCTTTCTTT
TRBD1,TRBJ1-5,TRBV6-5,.,CASRGQGNQPQHF,TGTGCCAGCAGGGGACAGGGGAATCAGCCCCAGCATTTT
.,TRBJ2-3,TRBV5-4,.,CASSTGVVGSTDTQYF,TGTGCCAGCAGTACCGGGGTGGTAGGGAGCACAGATACGCAGTATTTT
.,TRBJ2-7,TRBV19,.,CASTPSPDSYEQYF,TGTGCCAGTACCCCATCCCCGGACAGCTACGAGCAGTACTTC
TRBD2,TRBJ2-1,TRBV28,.,CASSVPLAGAYNEQFF,TGTGCCAGCAGTGTACCCTTAGCGGGGGCCTACAATGAGCAGTTCTTC
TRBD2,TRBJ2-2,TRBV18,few,CASSPRPTSGSPGELFF,TGTGCCAGCTCACCACGCCCGACTAGCGGGAGCCCCGGGGAGCTGTTTTTT
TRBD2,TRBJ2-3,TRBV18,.,CASSPRSGSTGDTQYF,TGTGCCAGCTCACCACGAAGCGGGAGTACTGGGGATACGCAGTATTTT
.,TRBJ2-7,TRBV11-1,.,CASSRISGAYEQYF,TGTGCCAGCAGCCGTATTTCAGGGGCCTACGAGCAGTACTTC
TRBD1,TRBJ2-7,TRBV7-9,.,CASSLAPGGKAYEQYF,TGTGCCAGCAGCTTAGCTCCAGGGGGAAAAGCCTACGAGCAGTACTTC
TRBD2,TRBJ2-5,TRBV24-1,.,CATGERGDGETQYF,TGTGCCACCGGGGAGCGGGGGGATGGAGAGACCCAGTACTTC
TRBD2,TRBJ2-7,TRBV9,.,CASSGGLAGSYEQYF,TGTGCCAGCAGCGGAGGACTAGCGGGGTCCTACGAGCAGTACTTC
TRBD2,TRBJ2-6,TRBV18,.,CASSPVLAGVSSGANVLTF,TGTGCCAGCTCACCGGTACTAGCGGGGGTTAGCTCTGGGGCCAACGTCCTGACTTTC
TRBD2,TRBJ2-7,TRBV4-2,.,CASSPLAGALEQYF,TGTGCCAGCAGCCCACTAGCGGGGGCACTCGAGCAGTACTTC
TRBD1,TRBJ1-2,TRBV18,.,CASSPGQGEEGYTF,TGTGCCAGCTCACCGGGACAGGGGGAAGAGGGCTACACCTTC
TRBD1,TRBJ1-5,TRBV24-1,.,CATSDGRQGAGPQHF,TGTGCCACCAGTGATGGAAGACAGGGGGCAGGGCCCCAGCATTTT
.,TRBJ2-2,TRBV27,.,CASKELGQDTGELFF,TGTGCCAGCAAGGAGTTAGGCCAAGACACCGGGGAGCTGTTTTTT
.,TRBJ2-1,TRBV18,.,CASSPPIGGASYNEQFF,TGTGCCAGCTCACCACCGATTGGAGGAGCTTCCTACAATGAGCAGTTCTTC
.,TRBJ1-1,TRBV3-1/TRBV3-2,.,CASSPELNTEAFF,TGTGCCAGCAGCCCTGAGTTGAACACTGAAGCTTTCTTT
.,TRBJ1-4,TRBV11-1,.,CASSRGDGSEKLFF,TGTGCCAGCAGCCGGGGGGACGGTTCTGAAAAACTGTTTTTT
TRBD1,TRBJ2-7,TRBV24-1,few,CATSTDRTYEQYF,TGTGCCACCAGTACGGACAGGACCTACGAGCAGTACTTC
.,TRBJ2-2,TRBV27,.,CASSYEVNTGELFF,TGTGCCAGCAGCTACGAGGTGAACACCGGGGAGCTGTTTTTT
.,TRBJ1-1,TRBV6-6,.,CASSLVNTEAFF,TGTGCCAGCAGCCTAGTGAACACTGAAGCTTTCTTT
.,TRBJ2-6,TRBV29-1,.,CSATSLSSGANVLTF,TGCAGCGCTACTAGCCTTAGCTCTGGGGCCAACGTCCTGACTTTC
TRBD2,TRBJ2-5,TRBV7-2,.,CASSSQAGSQETQYF,TGTGCCAGCAGCTCTCAAGCGGGGAGCCAAGAGACCCAGTACTTC
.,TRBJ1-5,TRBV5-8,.,CASRIRASSSNQPQHF,TGTGCCAGCAGGATCCGGGCCTCTAGCAGCAATCAGCCCCAGCATTTT
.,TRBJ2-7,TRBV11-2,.,CASSLGAGEQYF,TGTGCCAGCAGCTTAGGCGCAGGCGAGCAGTACTTC
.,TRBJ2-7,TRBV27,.,CASSSLVQRYEQYF,TGTGCCAGCAGTTCGCTGGTCCAGCGGTACGAGCAGTACTTC
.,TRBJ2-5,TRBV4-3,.,CASSQVLGAWETQYF,TGCGCCAGCAGCCAAGTTTTAGGGGCTTGGGAGACCCAGTACTTC
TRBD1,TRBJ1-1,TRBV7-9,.,CASSPDRGSGEAFF,TGTGCCAGCAGCCCCGACAGGGGCTCTGGTGAAGCTTTCTTT
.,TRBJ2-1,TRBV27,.,CASSFTQQGYNEQFF,TGTGCCAGCAGTTTCACCCAGCAGGGCTACAATGAGCAGTTCTTC
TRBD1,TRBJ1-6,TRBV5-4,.,CASSGRGQGEYSPLHF,TGTGCCAGCAGCGGGAGGGGACAGGGGGAGTATTCACCCCTCCACTTT
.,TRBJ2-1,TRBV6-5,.,CASSYSEGSEQFF,TGTGCCAGCAGTTACTCGGAGGGCAGTGAGCAGTTCTTC
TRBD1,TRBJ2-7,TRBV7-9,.,CASSSQGAGEQYF,TGTGCCAGCAGCTCCCAGGGGGCGGGGGAGCAGTACTTC
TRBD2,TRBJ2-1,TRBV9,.,CASSGSGSEPYNEQFF,TGTGCCAGCAGCGGTAGCGGGAGCGAGCCCTACAATGAGCAGTTCTTC
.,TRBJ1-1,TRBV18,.,CASSPSDRTEAFF,TGTGCCAGCTCACCTTCTGACAGAACCGAAGCTTTCTTT
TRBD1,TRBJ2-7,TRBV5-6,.,CASSLGQGPYEQYF,TGTGCCAGCAGCCTGGGACAGGGGCCCTACGAGCAGTACTTC